The rows below give T cell receptor beta chains drawn from one sample of a study of T-cell memory formation after mild COVID-19. A single record per CDR3 protein comes from TCRdb applying MiXCR to the 5' RACE reads. The top ten clones hold approximately 23% of a sample with approximately 290,000 distinct CDR3 sequences, approximately 7.6% of them seen once. The specimen sequenced was PBMCs or a T cell subset sorted from them (not recorded which). Every receptor here comes from a man between 18 and 29 years old who had mild COVID-19 (a few samples of this study predate the infection). Cell type and time point are not known. The CDR3 runs from the conserved cysteine through the conserved F or W. D genes are given only for firm matches. Not all rows give a size; the values are once, few, many and, for expanded clones, a class.

D gene	J gene	clone size	V gene	CDR3 protein	CDR3 DNA
.	TRBJ1-3	.	TRBV20-1	CSARGINRNTIYF	TGCAGTGCTAGGGGAATCAACCGGAACACCATATATTTT
.	TRBJ2-1	few	TRBV5-1	CASSLRASRGPYNEQFF	TGCGCCAGCAGCTTGAGGGCCTCCCGGGGCCCATACAATGAGCAGTTCTTC
.	TRBJ1-2	many	TRBV5-5	CASSFQGKAGTF	TGTGCCAGCAGCTTTCAGGGGAAAGCGGGCACCTTC
.	TRBJ2-3	many	TRBV6-5	CASTDSSTDTQYF	TGTGCCAGCACCGACAGCTCCACAGATACGCAGTATTTT
.	TRBJ1-1	.	TRBV6-6	CASSGAGTEAFF	TGTGCCAGCTCAGGAGCAGGTACTGAAGCTTTCTTT
.	TRBJ2-2	.	TRBV5-1	CASSLRQGGTGELFF	TGCGCCAGCAGCCTAAGACAGGGAGGCACCGGGGAGCTGTTTTTT
.	TRBJ1-2	many	TRBV5-1	CASSLRQPPNYGYTF	TGCGCCAGCAGCTTGAGGCAGCCGCCTAACTATGGCTACACCTTC
.	TRBJ2-3	.	TRBV12-3/TRBV12-4	CASSSPQTRPISTDTQYF	TGTGCCAGCAGTTCCCCCCAGACTAGACCTATTAGCACAGATACGCAGTATTTT
.	TRBJ2-3	.	TRBV6-5	CASSWDGGDTQYF	TGTGCCAGCAGTTGGGACGGGGGAGATACGCAGTATTTT
.	TRBJ2-7	many	TRBV5-1	CASSGTGLKSYEQYF	TGCGCCAGCAGCGGAACAGGGTTGAAGTCCTACGAGCAGTACTTC
.	TRBJ2-3	.	TRBV6-2/TRBV6-3	CASSYSRAGPEPDTQYF	TGTGCCAGCAGTTACTCGAGGGCTGGGCCGGAGCCAGATACGCAGTATTTT
TRBD2	TRBJ2-3	few	TRBV9	CASSVEPTKRGYTDTQYF	TGTGCCAGCAGCGTAGAGCCAACCAAGCGGGGTTACACAGATACGCAGTATTTT
TRBD1	TRBJ2-2	few	TRBV9	CASSVKSGFGTGNTGELFF	TGTGCCAGCAGCGTAAAAAGCGGATTCGGGACAGGGAACACCGGGGAGCTGTTTTTT
.	TRBJ1-4	many	TRBV20-1	CSARELRGTNEKLFF	TGCAGTGCTAGAGAACTCCGAGGTACTAATGAAAAACTGTTTTTT
.	TRBJ2-1	many	TRBV4-1	CASSQEGLRALRRNEQFF	TGCGCCAGCAGCCAAGAAGGGTTGAGAGCCCTTAGGCGGAATGAGCAGTTCTTC
.	TRBJ2-4	many	TRBV20-1	CSATSGDIQYF	TGCAGTGCTACGTCTGGGGACATTCAGTACTTC
TRBD1	TRBJ2-1	.	TRBV12-3/TRBV12-4	CASSGQGVSYNEQFF	TGTGCCAGCAGTGGACAGGGGGTCAGTTACAATGAGCAGTTCTTC
TRBD1	TRBJ2-7	.	TRBV5-5	CASSLLTGGREQYF	TGTGCCAGCAGCTTGCTAACAGGGGGCCGCGAGCAGTACTTC
.	TRBJ1-4	.	TRBV4-2	CASSQNPYPGELNEKLFF	TGTGCCAGCAGCCAAAATCCCTACCCAGGGGAACTTAATGAAAAACTGTTTTTT
.	TRBJ1-2	few	TRBV12-3/TRBV12-4	CASSLGTVLGYTF	TGTGCCAGCAGTTTAGGGACGGTTCTTGGCTACACCTTC
.	TRBJ1-5	many	TRBV12-3/TRBV12-4	CASRSEGVQPQHF	TGTGCCAGCAGGTCGGAGGGGGTTCAGCCCCAGCATTTT
.	TRBJ1-6	once	TRBV6-2/TRBV6-3	CASSYFGSPLHF	TGTGCCAGCAGTTATTTTGGGTCACCCCTCCACTTT
.	TRBJ2-4	many	TRBV7-8	CASSYDRLAKNIQYF	TGTGCCAGCAGCTACGACAGACTAGCCAAAAACATTCAGTACTTC
.	TRBJ2-2	few	TRBV6-4	CASSEESTGELFF	TGTGCCAGCAGTGAGGAATCTACCGGGGAGCTGTTTTTT
TRBD2	TRBJ2-3	many	TRBV20-1	CSASTAGDLDTDTQYF	TGCAGTGCTAGTACGGCGGGGGACTTGGACACAGATACGCAGTATTTT
TRBD2	TRBJ2-3	few	TRBV9	CASSVPAGGLAADTQYF	TGTGCCAGCAGCGTACCAGCGGGGGGCCTCGCGGCCGATACGCAGTATTTT
.	TRBJ1-1	.	TRBV6-2/TRBV6-3	CASSYTGEAFF	TGTGCCAGCAGTTATACGGGGGAAGCTTTCTTT
TRBD2	TRBJ2-3	.	TRBV6-1	CASRLAYSSTDTQYF	TGTGCCAGCAGACTAGCGTATTCCAGCACAGATACGCAGTATTTT
TRBD1	TRBJ1-6	few	TRBV6-5	CASSGRQGNNSPLHF	TGTGCCAGCAGTGGGAGACAGGGGAATAATTCACCCCTCCACTTT
.	TRBJ1-2	.	TRBV29-1	CSVGLGNYGYTF	TGCAGCGTTGGGCTGGGGAACTATGGCTACACCTTC
.	TRBJ1-1	.	TRBV6-6	CASSKKNTEAFF	TGTGCCAGCAGCAAAAAGAACACTGAAGCTTTCTTT
TRBD1	TRBJ1-1	few	TRBV5-4	CASSLWTGEAFF	TGTGCCAGCAGCCTGTGGACAGGGGAGGCTTTCTTT
TRBD1	TRBJ1-2	.	TRBV4-1	CASSQDGTDPGGYTF	TGCGCCAGCAGCCAAGATGGGACAGACCCGGGTGGCTACACCTTC
TRBD1	TRBJ2-6	few	TRBV12-3/TRBV12-4	CASSSYRGLYPRGSGANVLTF	TGTGCCAGCAGTTCCTACAGGGGGCTTTATCCCCGGGGCTCTGGGGCCAACGTCCTGACTTTC
TRBD2	TRBJ2-5	.	TRBV7-6	CASSPSRVAGAWETQYF	TGTGCCAGCAGCCCGTCGAGGGTAGCGGGGGCGTGGGAGACCCAGTACTTC
.	TRBJ1-1	.	TRBV20-1	CSARDGRGTEAFF	TGCAGTGCTAGAGATGGAAGAGGGACTGAAGCTTTCTTT
.	TRBJ1-5	many	TRBV4-2	CASSQVSRGVTGNQPQHF	TGTGCCAGCAGCCAAGTGAGTAGAGGCGTTACAGGCAATCAGCCCCAGCATTTT
.	TRBJ2-7	few	TRBV6-2/TRBV6-3	CASSYQPYEQYF	TGTGCCAGCAGTTATCAACCCTACGAGCAGTACTTC
TRBD2	TRBJ2-3	.	TRBV4-3	CASSLRTSGGGADTQYF	TGCGCCAGCAGCCTTCGGACTAGCGGGGGGGGTGCAGATACGCAGTATTTT
TRBD1	TRBJ1-5	.	TRBV7-2	CASSPRLTGTGDQPQHF	TGTGCCAGCAGCCCCCGGCTAACCGGGACAGGGGATCAGCCCCAGCATTTT
.	TRBJ1-6	.	TRBV11-2	CASSLDSATNYNSPLHF	TGTGCCAGCAGCTTAGATTCGGCAACTAATTATAATTCACCCCTCCACTTT
TRBD1	TRBJ1-1	few	TRBV7-2	CASSTPDRAIAEAFF	TGTGCCAGCAGCACCCCGGACAGGGCTATAGCTGAAGCTTTCTTT
.	TRBJ1-2	.	TRBV6-5	CASSYGDITKRGYTF	TGTGCCAGCAGTTACGGAGACATAACCAAACGGGGCTACACCTTC
.	TRBJ2-2	many	TRBV7-9	CASSPRPGELFF	TGTGCCAGCAGCCCTCGTCCGGGGGAGCTGTTTTTT
.	TRBJ1-4	.	TRBV7-9	CASSLRHTGEKLFF	TGTGCCAGCAGCTTAAGGCACACGGGGGAAAAACTGTTTTTT
.	TRBJ2-1	.	TRBV6-1	CASSESGPGEIYNEQFF	TGTGCCAGCAGTGAATCAGGGCCGGGGGAAATATACAATGAGCAGTTCTTC
.	TRBJ2-2	.	TRBV12-3/TRBV12-4	CASSHTGLGENSYTGELFF	TGTGCCAGCAGTCATACAGGACTGGGGGAAAACTCTTACACCGGGGAGCTGTTTTTT
.	TRBJ1-6	few	TRBV12-3/TRBV12-4	CASSSLVGVISPLHF	TGTGCCAGCAGTAGCTTGGTGGGGGTAATTTCACCCCTCCACTTT
TRBD1	TRBJ1-2	few	TRBV18	CASSPGTGEYGGYTF	TGTGCCAGCTCACCGGGGACAGGGGAGTATGGTGGCTACACCTTC
.	TRBJ2-1	many	TRBV5-1	CASSSTQNEQFF	TGCGCCAGCAGCTCCACTCAGAATGAGCAGTTCTTC
.	TRBJ1-1	few	TRBV6-6	CASSPWEGWTEAFF	TGTGCCAGCAGTCCGTGGGAGGGTTGGACTGAAGCTTTCTTT
.	TRBJ1-5	many	TRBV4-1	CASSQEEWGLPNQPQHF	TGCGCCAGCAGCCAAGAGGAATGGGGACTTCCCAATCAGCCCCAGCATTTT
.	TRBJ2-1	many	TRBV9	CASSAFGLKVSYNEQFF	TGTGCCAGCAGCGCTTTCGGGTTGAAGGTCTCCTACAATGAGCAGTTCTTC
.	TRBJ2-2	.	TRBV5-1	CASSPRGGNRELFF	TGCGCCAGCAGCCCGCGAGGGGGGAATAGGGAGCTGTTTTTT
.	TRBJ1-2	few	TRBV6-2/TRBV6-3	CASSYRAQYGYTF	TGTGCCAGCAGTTACCGGGCCCAGTATGGCTACACCTTC
.	TRBJ2-1	many	TRBV12-3/TRBV12-4	CASRGVVNEQFF	TGTGCCAGCAGGGGGGTGGTCAATGAGCAGTTCTTC